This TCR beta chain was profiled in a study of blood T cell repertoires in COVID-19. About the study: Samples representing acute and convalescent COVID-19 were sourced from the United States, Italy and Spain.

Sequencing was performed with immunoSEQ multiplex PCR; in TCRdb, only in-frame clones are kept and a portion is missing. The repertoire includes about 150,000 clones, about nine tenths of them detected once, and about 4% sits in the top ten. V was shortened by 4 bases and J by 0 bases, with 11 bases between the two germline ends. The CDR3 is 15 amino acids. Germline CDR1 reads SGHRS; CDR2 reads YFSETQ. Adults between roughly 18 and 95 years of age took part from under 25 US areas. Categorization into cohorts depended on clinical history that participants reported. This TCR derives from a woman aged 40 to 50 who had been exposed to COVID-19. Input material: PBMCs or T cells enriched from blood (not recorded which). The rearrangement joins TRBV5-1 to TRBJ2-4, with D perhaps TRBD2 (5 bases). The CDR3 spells CASSGSGTAKNIQYF. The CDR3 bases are TGCGCCAGCAGCGGAAGCGGAACAGCCAAAAACATTCAGTACTTC.